The 15 T cell receptor beta chains listed next were all sequenced from one sample in a study. Each CDR3 protein is one row after TCRdb ran MiXCR on the RT-PCR reads. Of almost 700,000 distinct CDR3 sequences in the sample, 12% to 15% were seen once. The sequencing input was memory CD4+ T cells from blood. Every receptor here comes from a female donor in good health, serving as a healthy control.

This clonotype was detected only a few times. The genes are TRBV3-1 and TRBJ1-2; D not resolved. This CDR3 is 12 amino acids long. V dropped 5 bases and J dropped 2 bases, with 6 bases sitting between them. Per the germline V gene, CDR1 is LGHDT and CDR2 is YNNKEL (reference sequence). The CDR3 here is CASSERNYGYTF. CDR3 DNA: TGTGCCAGCAGCGAGAGGAACTATGGCTACACCTTC.

This clonotype showed up just a few times. This chain uses TRBV20-1 with TRBJ2-6; D not certain. Per germline, CDR1 DFQATT and CDR2 SNEGSKA (reference sequence). V was pared by 1 base and J by 3 bases, with 13 bases between. This CDR3 contains 16 residues. Written as DNA, the CDR3 is TGCAGTGCTAGAGTAGGCCTAGTCTTTGGGGCCAACGTCCTGACTTTC. Translation gives CSARVGLVFGANVLTF.

The table lists this clonotype with many counts. The chain recombines TRBV4-1 with TRBJ2-7, with 7 bases lining up with TRBD2. CDR1 MGHRA and CDR2 YSYEKL come from the germline V gene. This CDR3 comprises 16 residues. V trimming: 3 bases; J trimming: 1 base; junction bases outside the gene matches: 9. As DNA, the CDR3 is TGCGCCAGCAGCCATATAATGGGGGGGGTATCCTACGAGCAGTACTTC. It specifies CASSHIMGGVSYEQYF.

The rearrangement joins TRBV7-2 to TRBJ2-3; no clear D gene. Trimming took 6 bases from V and 4 from J, leaving 14 bases between them. Germline-derived CDR1 and CDR2 are SGHTA and FQGNSA. CDR3 length: 14 amino acids. This CDR3 reads CASRNLEWADTQYF. The CDR3 DNA reads as TGTGCCAGCAGAAACCTCGAGTGGGCAGATACGCAGTATTTT.

This clonotype was found a few times. Sequence at one end of the junction differs from germline and may be a read error. The CDR3 here is CSTNTDRLNF. As DNA, the CDR3 is TGCAGTACAAACACGGACAGGCTGAACTTC. The chain has TRBV20-1 and TRBJ2-7; TRBD1 aligns across 7 bases. There are 10 residues in the CDR3. Germline CDR1 and CDR2: DFQATT and SNEGSKA (reference sequence).

In this sample, this clonotype turned up many times. The rearrangement uses TRBV6-1 and TRBJ2-3; D not certain. Trimming stripped 10 bases from V and 3 bases from J, with 14 bases between. Germline V gives CDR1 MNHNS, CDR2 SASEGT. CDR3 length: 13 residues. The CDR3 reads CATLWRWTDTQYF. The CDR3 coding sequence is TGTGCCACCCTCTGGAGATGGACAGATACGCAGTATTTT.

The chain uses TRBV5-8 and TRBJ2-5; D may be TRBD1 or TRBD2 (5 bases each). Trimming took off 4 bases at V and 7 bases at J, with 17 bases between the two ends. The CDR3 runs 14 residues. Per the germline V gene, CDR1 is SGHTS and CDR2 is YDEGEE. CDR3 nucleotide sequence: TGTGCCAGCAGCCGGGACCGCCAAGATGGGACCCAGTACTTC. As protein: CASSRDRQDGTQYF.

The gene calls are TRBV27 and TRBJ2-1; TRBD1 might be the D (6 bases). Germline V gene lookup returns CDR1 MNHEY and CDR2 SMNVEV (reference sequence). V lost 8 bases, J lost 4 bases, and 15 bases lay in between. The CDR3 totals 14 residues. The CDR3 protein is CASGRGRVYNEQFF. CDR3 DNA sequence: TGTGCCAGCGGCAGGGGTCGTGTGTACAATGAGCAGTTCTTC.

This clonotype has more than one count but fewer than ten. This sequence joins TRBV28 and TRBJ2-7; D is unclear. The germline V and J ends were trimmed by 6 bases and 2 bases, with 17 bases remaining between them. CDR3 length equals 15 residues. Germline assignment: CDR1 MDHEN and CDR2 SYDVKM. CDR3 sequence (DNA): TGTGCCAGCAGCCCAGGAATATCGACTGCCTACGAGCAGTACTTC. Its protein product is CASSPGISTAYEQYF.

This clonotype was detected a few times. V is TRBV30 and J is TRBJ2-3, with TRBD1 identical over 7 bases. Germline V gene sequence: CDR1 GTSNPN, CDR2 SVGIG (reference sequence). The junction had 3 bases not matched to a gene; V was cut back by 1 base and J by 2 bases. The CDR3 sequence is 14 residues long. The CDR3: CAWSAGQTTDTQYF. The CDR3 DNA is TGTGCCTGGAGTGCGGGACAGACCACAGATACGCAGTATTTT.

This clonotype showed up many times. The genes are TRBV6-5 and TRBJ2-7; 7 bases agree with TRBD1. The CDR3 has 13 residues. V gave up 8 bases and J gave up 4 bases; unmatched junction bases: 8. Germline V CDR1 and CDR2: MNHEY, SVGAGI. The DNA of the CDR3 is TGTGCCAGCCGTCCTCACAGGGGTTACGAGCAGTACTTC. Translation gives CASRPHRGYEQYF.

The V call is TRBV20-1, the J call TRBJ2-7; D not resolved. V shed 0 bases and J shed 6 bases, with 15 bases lying between them. The CDR3 has 14 residues. Looked up from germline, CDR1 is DFQATT and CDR2 is SNEGSKA (reference sequence). CDR3 amino acids: CSAREGLVGLEQYF. The CDR3 coding sequence is TGCAGTGCTAGAGAGGGTCTAGTTGGTCTCGAGCAGTACTTC.

This chain's CDR3 is CSARGTARGEQFF. The CDR3 nucleotides are TGCAGTGCTAGAGGGACAGCTAGAGGTGAGCAGTTCTTC. The rearrangement links TRBV20-1 to TRBJ2-1, with a tentative D call TRBD1 (6 bases). The germline V gene has CDR1 DFQATT and CDR2 SNEGSKA (reference sequence). Trimming left V 1 base short and J 9 bases short, with 13 bases between. The CDR3 runs to 13 residues.

In its sample, this clonotype was seen a few times. The chain uses TRBV24-1 and TRBJ2-1, with D possibly being TRBD1 (6 bases). The CDR3 runs to 14 residues. Trimming removed 4 bases from V and 9 bases from J, with 15 bases in between. Germline V CDR1 and CDR2: KGHDR, SFDVKD. The CDR3 DNA sequence: TGTGCCACCAGTGACCCCCGGACAGTAGGTGAGCAGTTCTTC. This gives the protein CATSDPRTVGEQFF.

Of note for this clonotype: Just one base apart from a much larger clone, this may be a read error. The DNA is left out, because the CDR3 cannot be placed on it with certainty; the CDR3 is given as TCRdb lists it. The chain carries TRBV5-1 and TRBJ1-2; the table's D call, TRBD1, was not checked against the DNA. From its first to its last residue, the CDR3 has 13 amino acids. Germline V lookup: CDR1 SGHRS, CDR2 YFSETQ. This chain's CDR3 is CASSFVGRGACTF.